These 29 T cell receptor beta chains were sequenced from one sample in a study of T cells in Graves' hyperthyroidism and ophthalmopathy. TCR beta CDR3 regions were amplified from RNA. An initial round of RT-PCR targeting the TCR CDR3 relied on the HTBI primer set. A single record per CDR3 protein comes from TCRdb applying MiXCR to the multiplex PCR reads. In the table there are about 570,000 distinct CDR3 sequences, more than 45% of which are singletons. Sequenced sample: peripheral blood or thyroid tissue (not recorded which). The origin of the receptors is an adult woman with Graves' disease, either hyperthyroidism or ophthalmopathy (not recorded which).

V is TRBV27 and J is TRBJ1-1, with 8 bases matching TRBD1. V trimming: 4 bases; J trimming: 8 bases; junction bases outside the gene matches: 6. CDR3 length equals 13 residues. CDR1 and CDR2 (germline): MNHEY, SMNVEV (reference sequence). As DNA, the CDR3 is TGTGCCAGCAGTTACGGACAGGGATCCGAAGCTTTCTTT. Its translation is CASSYGQGSEAFF.

This clonotype was seen more than once but under ten times. This chain connects TRBV7-9 to TRBJ1-4; a possible D gene is TRBD1 (5 bases). The CDR3 is 15 amino acids. The germline CDR1 and CDR2 sequences are SEHNR and FQNEAQ (reference sequence). Trimming removed 5 bases at V and 3 bases at J, with 13 bases between. Written as DNA, the CDR3 is TGTGCCAGCAGCGGGTGGGACGGAGCTAATGAAAAACTGTTTTTT. Protein: CASSGWDGANEKLFF.

Of note for this clonotype: A read error may explain this, as a much larger clone is one base away. V is TRBV7-2 and J is TRBJ1-5; no clear D gene. The germline V gene has CDR1 SGHTA and CDR2 FQGNSA. The CDR3 totals 11 residues. V dropped 6 bases and J dropped 3 bases, with 3 bases sitting between them. The CDR3 bases are TGTGCCAGCAGGGTCAATCAGCCCCAGCATTTT. Translated: CASRVNQPQHF.

This clonotype was counted at least ten times. This chain connects TRBV5-1 to TRBJ1-2; D gene unclear. This CDR3 is built from 13 residues. V lost 5 bases and J lost 2, with 10 bases in between. CDR1 is SGHRS, CDR2 YFSETQ, per germline. The CDR3 DNA reads as TGCGCCAGCAGACTACTGAACAACTATGGCTACACCTTC. This gives the protein CASRLLNNYGYTF.

This clonotype was counted a few times. The chain recombines TRBV29-1 with TRBJ1-2; D is uncertain. The CDR3 spans 12 residues. V was shortened by 3 bases and J by 2 bases, with 7 bases between the two germline ends. CDR1 and CDR2 from the germline V gene are SQVTM and ANQGSEA. For the CDR3, the DNA is TGCAGCGTTGACTGGCGGAACTATGGCTACACCTTC. Translation: CSVDWRNYGYTF.

At least ten counts were recorded for this clonotype. V usage is TRBV7-2 and J usage is TRBJ1-1; no firm D call. CDR1 SGHTA and CDR2 FQGNSA come from the germline V gene. Trimming pared 7 bases from V and 0 bases from J, leaving 9 bases between. The CDR3 runs to 13 residues. CDR3 in amino acids: CASTQHLNTEAFF. The CDR3 DNA reads as TGTGCCAGCACCCAACACCTGAACACTGAAGCTTTCTTT. Based on the CDR3 plus reference TRBV7-2 and TRBJ1-1, the full variable domain is GAGVSQSPSNKVTEKGKDVELRCDPISGHTALYWYRQSLGQGLEFLIYFQGNSAPDKSGLPSDRFSAERTGGSVSTLTIQRTQQEDSAVYLCASTQHLNTEAFFGQGTRLTVV.

This clonotype was found many times. This chain joins TRBV2 and TRBJ1-4, with D maybe TRBD1 (6 bases). Germline V lookup: CDR1 SNHLY, CDR2 FYNNEI. CDR3 length: 16 residues. The germline V and J ends were trimmed by 6 bases and 4 bases, with 18 bases remaining between them. The CDR3 region has the DNA TGTGCCAGCAGGACCGGGACGGGGGGCCTTAATGAAAAACTGTTTTTT. It specifies CASRTGTGGLNEKLFF.

This clonotype has ten or more counts. The rearrangement links TRBV5-4 to TRBJ2-5; D is perhaps TRBD2 (5 bases). Germline assignment: CDR1 SGHNT and CDR2 YYREEE (reference sequence). The CDR3 loop spans 15 amino acids. V shed 4 bases and J shed 4 bases, with 17 bases lying between them. The CDR3 sequence: CASSPRTSGTETQYF. The CDR3 bases are TGTGCCAGCAGCCCCCGTACGAGCGGTACAGAGACCCAGTACTTC.

This chain joins TRBV11-3 and TRBJ1-2, with D unresolved. Deletions cut 1 base from V and 7 bases from J, with 13 bases between. Germline V CDR1 and CDR2: SGHNT, YENEEA. There are 14 residues in the CDR3. The CDR3 DNA reads TGTGCCAGCAGCTTAGGGTGGCAGAGACTTGGCTACACCTTC. Residues: CASSLGWQRLGYTF.

The chain is built from TRBV4-1 and TRBJ2-2; 7 bases align to TRBD2. V lost 6 bases to trimming and J lost 1 base; unmatched junction nucleotides: 2. The germline V gene has CDR1 MGHRA and CDR2 YSYEKL. CDR3 length equals 14 residues. Written as DNA, the CDR3 is TGCGCCAGCAGGGTAGCGGGGAACACCGGGGAGCTGTTTTTT. Translation gives CASRVAGNTGELFF.

This sequence joins TRBV7-2 and TRBJ2-1; 15 bases match TRBD2. From germline, CDR1 is SGHTA and CDR2 FQGNSA. The CDR3 has 18 residues. V trimming: 7 bases; J trimming: 7 bases; junction bases outside the gene matches: 14. The CDR3 DNA is TGTGCCAGCAACCACCGGACTAGCGGGGGGGTCCGGGGTAATGAGCAGTTCTTC. The encoded protein is CASNHRTSGGVRGNEQFF.

This clonotype has at least ten counts. This chain links TRBV7-8 with TRBJ2-7; 10 nucleotides align to TRBD2. The trim removed 7 bases at V and 2 bases at J, leaving 5 bases unmatched. Germline V lookup: CDR1 SGHVS, CDR2 FQNEAQ. This CDR3 is 14 amino acids long. CDR3 bases: TGTGCCAGCAACCTAGCGGGAGAAGCCTACGAGCAGTACTTC. Translating gives CASNLAGEAYEQYF.

V is TRBV9 and J is TRBJ2-7, with unresolved D. In germline, CDR1 is SGDLS, CDR2 YYNGEE. V lost 0 bases to trimming and J lost 4 bases, with 11 bases between them. CDR3 length: 14 residues. Written as DNA, the CDR3 is TGTGCCAGCAGCGTAGACGGGCCTTGGTACGAGCAGTACTTC. This codes for CASSVDGPWYEQYF.

This clonotype was picked up many times. The chain has TRBV5-1 and TRBJ1-6; a weak D match, TRBD1 (6 bases). The V gene's germline CDR1 is SGHRS and CDR2 YFSETQ. V lost 4 bases and J 10 bases, leaving 18 bases between the germline ends. The CDR3 contains 15 residues. The CDR3, as DNA: TGCGCCAGCAGCCGGGGAGAGGGGGGTGGATCACCCCTCCACTTT. Translation gives CASSRGEGGGSPLHF.

This clonotype was detected only a few times. The CDR3 sequence is CATAPVSYEQYF. CDR3 coding DNA: TGTGCCACCGCGCCCGTTTCCTACGAGCAGTACTTC. The gene calls are TRBV6-6 and TRBJ2-7; no firm D call. Trimming stripped 10 bases from V and 1 base from J, with 11 bases between. CDR1 is MNHNY and CDR2 is SVGAGI in the germline V gene (reference sequence). CDR3 size: 12 residues.

The V and J genes are TRBV5-1 and TRBJ1-5; D is ambiguous. The CDR3 loop spans 15 amino acids. V was clipped by 6 bases and J by 0 bases, with 13 bases between them. Looked up from germline, CDR1 is SGHRS and CDR2 is YFSETQ. The DNA for the CDR3 is TGCGCCAGCACCCTGGACGGTCATAGCAATCAGCCCCAGCATTTT. Translation: CASTLDGHSNQPQHF.

The sample holds one count of this clonotype. The chain joins TRBV7-2 to TRBJ2-2; TRBD2 matches at 7 bases. The CDR3 is 14 residues long. Germline CDR1 is SGHTA and CDR2 is FQGNSA. V gave up 4 bases and J gave up 11 bases; unmatched junction bases: 10. CDR3 sequence: CASSYSAGYGELFF. The CDR3 nucleotides read TGTGCCAGCAGCTACTCAGCGGGATACGGAGAGCTGTTTTTT. Full variable domain (outside the CDR3, taken from reference TRBV7-2 and TRBJ2-2): GAGVSQSPSNKVTEKGKDVELRCDPISGHTALYWYRQSLGQGLEFLIYFQGNSAPDKSGLPSDRFSAERTGGSVSTLTIQRTQQEDSAVYLCASSYSAGYGELFFGEGSRLTVL.

This clonotype was found many times. The chain carries TRBV12-3 or TRBV12-4 and TRBJ2-2; D uncertain. The CDR3 runs 12 residues. The V gene lost 7 bases and the J gene lost 7 bases, with 10 bases spanning the gap. The CDR3 loop reads CASTPLGGELFF. Here the CDR3 DNA reads TGTGCCAGCACCCCCCTTGGCGGGGAGCTGTTTTTT.

This clonotype was detected ten times or more. V is TRBV10-3 and J is TRBJ1-5; D may be TRBD1 (5 bases). The CDR3 runs 14 residues. V gave up 4 bases and J gave up 4 bases, with 11 bases separating them. In germline, CDR1 is ENHRY, CDR2 SYGVKD. The CDR3 sequence: CAISGQFGNQPQHF. The CDR3 bases are TGTGCCATCAGTGGACAGTTCGGGAATCAGCCCCAGCATTTT.

This clonotype was recorded many times. The rearrangement uses TRBV7-9 and TRBJ1-4, with D possibly TRBD1 on 6 matching bases. V lost 5 bases to trimming and J lost 10 bases, with 11 bases between them. Germline loops: CDR1 SEHNR, CDR2 FQNEAQ (reference sequence). The CDR3 consists of 12 residues. CDR3: CASSTPRGKLFF. CDR3 coding DNA: TGTGCCAGCAGCACCCCCAGGGGAAAACTGTTTTTT.

This clonotype was counted many times. The chain carries TRBV7-9 and TRBJ2-7; D remains ambiguous. Germline V gene sequence: CDR1 SEHNR, CDR2 FQNEAQ (reference sequence). V was pared by 6 bases and J by 5 bases, with 11 bases between. The CDR3 totals 12 residues. The CDR3 sequence is CASRSESNEQYF. For the CDR3, the DNA is TGTGCCAGCAGATCCGAATCTAACGAGCAGTACTTC.

This clonotype was seen repeatedly, ten times or more. The V gene is TRBV25-1, the J gene TRBJ2-2; D remains unclear. The length of the CDR3 is 13 residues. CDR1 MGHDK and CDR2 SYGVNS come from the germline V gene. The V and J ends lost 4 bases and 8 bases respectively, with 11 bases between them. For the CDR3, the DNA is TGTGCCAGCAGTGCCGCGTCCTTGGGGGAGCTGTTTTTT. Translated, it gives CASSAASLGELFF.

About this clonotype: The CDR3 does not end in the conserved phenylalanine or tryptophan, so this is likely a read error. Because the CDR3's place on the DNA is in doubt, the DNA is left out and the CDR3 is given as listed by TCRdb. The V gene is TRBV19, the J gene TRBJ1-2; TRBD1, the D gene given by the table, was not confirmed from the DNA. The germline V gene has CDR1 LNHDA and CDR2 SQIVND (reference sequence). Including both end residues, the CDR3 is 15 amino acids long. The CDR3: CAGSEPGTGGLGYPS.

In regard to this clonotype: The germline gene is not matched at one end of the junction; a read error may be the cause. The J gene is TRBJ2-1, the V gene TRBV19; D might be TRBD2 (6 bases). CDR1 and CDR2 (germline): LNHDA, SQIVND (reference sequence). CDR3 length: 14 amino acids. CDR3 protein: CASKGARTTNQQFF. CDR3 sequence (DNA): TGTGCCAGTAAAGGGGCTAGGACTACCAATCAGCAGTTCTTC.

The chain has TRBV12-3 or TRBV12-4 and TRBJ1-1, with unresolved D. The CDR3 spans 12 residues. Trimming took 6 bases from V and 4 from J, leaving 9 bases between them. The CDR3 DNA follows: TGTGCCAGCAGGCAGGATCTCACTGAAGCTTTCTTT. Its translation: CASRQDLTEAFF.

The table lists this clonotype with many counts. V and J are TRBV11-2 and TRBJ1-3, with D possibly matching TRBD1 (6 bases). The V gene lost 1 base and the J gene lost 7 bases, with 23 bases spanning the gap. Looked up from germline, CDR1 is SGHAT and CDR2 is FQNNGV. The CDR3 has 18 amino acids. The CDR3 DNA reads TGTGCCAGCAGCTTAGGGGGGGCCCGGGCATTCGTTGGTAACACCATATATTTT. This translates into CASSLGGARAFVGNTIYF.

The chain carries TRBV28 and TRBJ1-4; D not certain. Germline loops: CDR1 MDHEN, CDR2 SYDVKM. The germline V and J ends were trimmed by 2 bases and 8 bases, with 21 bases remaining between them. CDR3 length equals 17 residues. CDR3 amino acids: CASSLGVSYNRREKLFF. The CDR3 DNA follows: TGTGCCAGCAGTTTAGGGGTCTCTTACAATCGCCGGGAAAAACTGTTTTTT.

This chain links TRBV2 with TRBJ1-4; D is possibly TRBD1 (5 bases). The CDR3 contains 13 residues. Germline V gives CDR1 SNHLY, CDR2 FYNNEI. Trimming left V 7 bases short and J 4 bases short, with 10 bases between. In DNA form, the CDR3 reads TGTGCCAGCATACAGGTCCGTAATGAAAAACTGTTTTTT. Protein: CASIQVRNEKLFF.

The sample holds many counts of this clonotype. The rearrangement joins TRBV6-5 to TRBJ1-2, with 10 bases fitting TRBD1. From germline, CDR1 is MNHEY and CDR2 SVGAGI. The CDR3 totals 14 residues. With V trimmed by 0 bases and J by 8 bases, 3 bases remained unmatched. The CDR3 DNA reads as TGTGCCAGCAGTTACTCGGGGACAGGGGTCGGCTACACCTTC. Protein sequence: CASSYSGTGVGYTF.